The clone carrying this T cell receptor beta chain turned up a few times. Its specificity is unknown. TCRdb processed the 5' RACE reads anew with MiXCR; each CDR3 protein has one entry. The table lists roughly 7,800 distinct CDR3 sequences, around 15% of them singletons. Study results and caveats: Greatest tumor Treg TCR overlap was with tumor naive CD4+ cells.

V dropped 1 base and J dropped 11 bases, with 10 bases sitting between them. The V gene's germline CDR1 is GTSNPN and CDR2 SVGIG (reference sequence). CDR3 length equals 11 residues. The receptor was isolated from a female donor with breast cancer. The rearrangement links TRBV30 to TRBJ2-3, with D unclear. What was sequenced was memory CD4+ T cells sorted from blood. This sample's subset: memory CD4+ T cells, CD4+CD45RO+CD25-. CDR3 sequence (DNA): TGTGCCTGGAGTGGTGGGATTATGCAGTATTTT. Translated, it gives CAWSGGIMQYF.